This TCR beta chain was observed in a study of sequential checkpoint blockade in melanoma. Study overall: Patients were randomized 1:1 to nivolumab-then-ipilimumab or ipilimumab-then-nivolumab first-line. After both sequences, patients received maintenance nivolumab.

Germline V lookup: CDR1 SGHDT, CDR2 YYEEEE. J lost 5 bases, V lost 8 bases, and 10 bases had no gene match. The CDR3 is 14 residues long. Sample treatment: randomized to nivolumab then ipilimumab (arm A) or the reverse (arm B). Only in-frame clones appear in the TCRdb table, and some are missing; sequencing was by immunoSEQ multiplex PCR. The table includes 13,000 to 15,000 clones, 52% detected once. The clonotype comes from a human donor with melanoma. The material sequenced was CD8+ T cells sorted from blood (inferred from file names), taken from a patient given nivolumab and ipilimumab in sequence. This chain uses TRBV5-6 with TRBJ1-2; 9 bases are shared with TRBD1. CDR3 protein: CASINRGRRYGYTF. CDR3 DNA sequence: TGTGCCAGTATAAACAGGGGGCGCCGGTATGGCTACACCTTC.